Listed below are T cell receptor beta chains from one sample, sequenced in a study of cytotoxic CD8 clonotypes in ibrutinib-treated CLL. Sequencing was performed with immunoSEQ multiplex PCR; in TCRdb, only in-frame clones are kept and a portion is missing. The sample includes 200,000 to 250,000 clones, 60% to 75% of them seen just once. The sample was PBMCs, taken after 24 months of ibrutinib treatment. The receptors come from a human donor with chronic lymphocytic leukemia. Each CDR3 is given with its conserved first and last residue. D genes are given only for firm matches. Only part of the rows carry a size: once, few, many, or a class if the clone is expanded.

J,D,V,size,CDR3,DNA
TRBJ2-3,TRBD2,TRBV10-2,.,CASSDTSAVTDTQYF,TGCGCCAGCAGTGATACTAGCGCCGTCACAGATACGCAGTATTTT
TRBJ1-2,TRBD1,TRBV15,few,CATSGQGARAF,TGTGCCACCAGCGGACAGGGGGCTAGGGCCTTC
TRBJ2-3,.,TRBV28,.,CASSFGDSDTQYF,TGTGCCAGCAGTTTTGGGGATTCCGATACGCAGTATTTT
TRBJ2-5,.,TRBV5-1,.,CASSRWGTVQETQYF,TGCGCCAGCAGCCGTTGGGGGACTGTACAAGAGACCCAGTACTTC
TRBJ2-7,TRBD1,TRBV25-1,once,CASSVGQGSDEQYF,TGTGCCAGCAGTGTCGGACAGGGGTCCGACGAGCAGTACTTC
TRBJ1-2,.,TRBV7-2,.,CASSRYGYTF,TGTGCCAGCAGCCGGTATGGCTACACCTTC
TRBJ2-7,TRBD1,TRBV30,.,CARGQGANYEQYF,TGTGCCCGCGGACAGGGAGCTAACTACGAGCAGTACTTC
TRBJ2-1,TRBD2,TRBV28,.,CASTIGLAGIDEQFF,TGTGCCAGCACCATAGGGCTAGCGGGAATCGATGAGCAGTTCTTC
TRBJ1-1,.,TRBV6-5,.,CASSEQGRNTEAFF,TGTGCCAGCAGTGAACAGGGAAGGAACACTGAAGCTTTCTTT
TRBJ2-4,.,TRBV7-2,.,CASSSRGALAKNIQYF,TGTGCCAGCAGTTCCCGGGGTGCTTTAGCCAAAAACATTCAGTACTTC
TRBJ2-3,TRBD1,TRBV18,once,CASSPLGTGSGVTQYF,TGTGCCAGCTCACCACTAGGGACAGGATCTGGAGTTACGCAGTATTTT
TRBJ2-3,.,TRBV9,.,CASTRDPLSRTDTQYF,TGTGCCAGCACCCGGGACCCCCTGTCACGCACAGATACGCAGTATTTT
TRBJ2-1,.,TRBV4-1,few,CASSLTPGRYDNEQFF,TGCGCCAGCAGCCTAACACCGGGACGATACGACAATGAGCAGTTCTTC
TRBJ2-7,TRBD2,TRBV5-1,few,CASSFGAGAYEQYF,TGCGCCAGCAGCTTTGGAGCGGGAGCTTACGAGCAGTACTTC
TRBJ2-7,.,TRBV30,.,CAWSVTSRRYEQYF,TGTGCCTGGAGTGTTACGTCTCGACGCTACGAGCAGTACTTC
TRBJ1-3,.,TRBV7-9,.,CASSPLANTIYF,TGTGCCAGCAGCCCCCTTGCAAACACCATATATTTT
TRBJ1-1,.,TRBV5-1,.,CASSLTASYVMNTEAFF,TGCGCCAGCAGCTTGACAGCTTCCTATGTCATGAACACTGAAGCTTTCTTT